This T cell receptor beta chain was profiled in a study of shared clonotypes between healthy human individuals. Assay used: immunoSEQ multiplex PCR; TCRdb lists only in-frame clones, some missing. The profile shows about 2.5 million clones, 85% to 95% of them singletons. Germline V gene data show CDR1 as MNHEY and CDR2 as SVGAGI. CDR3 size: 14 residues. V lost 6 bases, J lost 5 bases, and 4 bases stayed unmatched. The chain uses TRBV6-5 and TRBJ2-1; 10 nucleotides line up with TRBD2. The receptor comes from a man between 18 and 35 years old in good health. Some clones in this sample may be carry-over from other donors' samples. Sequencing was carried out using naive CD4+ T cells from PBMCs. Subset noted: CD45RA+ positively selected. CDR3 bases: TGTGCCAGCAGACGTAGCGGGAGGAACAATGAGCAGTTCTTC. Translated, it gives CASRRSGRNNEQFF.